This TCR beta chain was documented in a study of cytomegalovirus exposure and HLA in healthy donors. The CDR3 covers 19 residues. The study's findings and limits: According to a later analysis, donors in an Asian-associated ancestry cluster reportedly had fewer N-insertions than the roughly 640-donor mean.

Amplification used 60 Vbeta primers and 13 Jbeta primers. Only in-frame clones appear in the TCRdb table, and some are missing; sequencing was by immunoSEQ multiplex PCR. The table shows over 150,000 clones, with about 81% occurring only once. With regard to this clone: Its matching antigen is unknown.

The sequencing sample was made of PBMCs. The TCR originated in a woman younger than 35 in good health and CMV-seronegative. The chain couples TRBV21-1 to TRBJ2-6; the tabulated D call, TRBD1, remains unverified against the DNA. TRBV21-1 is listed as a pseudogene. CDR3 protein: CASSPETGPLVAGANVLTF. CDR3 DNA: TGTGCCAGCAGCCCTGAGACAGGGCCCCTTGTGGCTGGGGCCAACGTCCTGACTTTC.